The TCR beta chain under discussion was sequenced for a study of CD8 T cells in Susac syndrome (dated by TCRdb to between 2017 and 2020). For context, the study as a whole: Repertoire sequencing was used to test whether CD8+ T cell activation and differentiation in Susac syndrome was antigen driven. The full study reports these points: The study acknowledged that relatively few individuals were included in the TCR sequencing and HLA analysis.

Peripheral blood CD8+ and CD4+ T cells from healthy donors, Susac syndrome patients and multiple sclerosis patients were profiled using high-throughput TCR beta sequencing. Multiple sclerosis controls were treatment-naive patients with stable or active relapsing-remitting disease fulfilling revised McDonald criteria. CD8+ TEMRA cells were enriched by FACS, while bulk CD8+ and CD4+ T cells were purified by magnetic negative isolation. Blood was collected in EDTA tubes and processed within 24 hours, with PBMCs isolated through density gradient centrifugation. PBMCs intended for TCR sequencing were cryopreserved in liquid nitrogen and thawed later in a water bath at 37 degrees C. A purity of at least 90% was achieved for sorted or isolated CD4+, CD8+ and CD8+ TEMRA cells. CDR1 and CDR2 were assigned from the germline V gene as SGHVS and FQNEAQ. The CDR3 numbers 11 residues from cysteine through phenylalanine. The CDR3 DNA has 33 bases and is translated from base 1. Ends trimmed: V by 5 bases, J by 14 bases; bases unmatched to a gene: 6.

As for this clonotype: Its antigen remains undetermined. Base qualities are missing; no much larger clone stands one base away.

RNA was extracted using the RNeasy kit, and roughly 0.5 to 1 microgram was reverse transcribed with random hexamers. The immunoSEQ multiplex PCR assay, which covers 54 Vbeta and 13 Jbeta segments, was used to amplify TCR beta CDR3 regions. To correct PCR amplification bias, a synthetic template baseline was used for both primer optimization and computational correction. In the original analysis: Reads were annotated to V, D and J genes per IMGT and analyzed with immunoSEQ Analyzer, keeping only productive sequences. Clonality was calculated as one minus the Shannon entropy normalized by log2 of the number of productive unique sequences. For each patient and control, public and private clones were evaluated within the 100 most prevalent clones. A clone was defined as Susac-specific if it was absent from the healthy and MS cohorts, from roughly 1,000 published viral clones and from other ImmuneACCESS disease sequences. TCRdb handled the public reads itself, with Q25 trimming in fastp and clone calling in MiXCR, and kept productive beta chains. A single entry per CDR3 protein holds the most common genes and DNA from its merged rows. The V and J calls come from TCRdb's annotation, not from the publication. The sample table shows roughly 330,000 distinct CDR3 sequences, and 92% are seen once. Jointly, the top ten make up about 0.063% of the sample.

This TCR was sampled from a human donor with multiple sclerosis. What was sequenced was CD4+ T cells from PBMCs. The rearrangement combines TRBV7-8 with TRBJ2-1, with TRBD1 matching 7 junction bases. The DNA sequence follows: TGTGCCAGCAGCATAGGGACAGCGGAGTTCTTC. Translated, this gives CASSIGTAEFF. The entire variable domain, with the stretches around the CDR3 drawn from the reference TRBV7-8 and TRBJ2-1 proteins, is GAGVSQSPRYKVAKRGQDVALRCDPISGHVSLFWYQQALGQGPEFLTYFQNEAQLDKSGLPSDRFFAERPEGSVSTLKIQRTQQEDSAVYLCASSIGTAEFFGPGTRLTVL.